This paragraph reports one T cell receptor beta chain. This sample was taken from a study of blood T cell repertoires in COVID-19. About the study: The origin of the acute and convalescent COVID-19 samples was the United States, Italy and Spain. T cells, B-cell-depleted T cells, or PBMCs provided the cDNA or gDNA that served as material.

Germline V gene data show CDR1 as SGHAT and CDR2 as FQNNGV. This CDR3 is built from 14 residues. Trimming at V came to 8 bases and at J to 4 bases, leaving 10 bases not matched to a gene. The protocol was immunoSEQ multiplex PCR, while the TCRdb copy is restricted to in-frame clones and leaves out a portion. The table records fewer than 95,000 clones, 70% to 90% of them present only once. Sequencing input: peripheral blood. The chain is built from TRBV11-2 and TRBJ2-7; TRBD2 matches 8 bases. The origin of this receptor is a man in his 60s with acute or convalescent COVID-19. CDR3 sequence reads: CASLLGRAGYEQYF. CDR3 nucleotide sequence: TGTGCCAGCCTTCTCGGGAGGGCTGGGTACGAGCAGTACTTC.